This T cell receptor (beta chain) was observed in a study of cytomegalovirus exposure and HLA in healthy donors (dated by TCRdb to the late 2010s). Describing the broader study: A later analysis indicated that the 95 to 150 validation repertoires were generated on the platform also employed for the approximately 700 repertoires of the first cohort. The study combined high-throughput TCR immunosequencing, statistical association of individual TCRs with disease status, and machine learning to predict cytomegalovirus infection status. The aim of the study was to test whether cataloging public T cell receptors could identify signatures of past pathogen exposure. In addition to the first cohort of 666 subjects, a separate validation cohort of around 110 different subjects was used.

The method behind the library was the immunoSEQ multiplex PCR assay. As for the authors' bioinformatics: A statistical classification framework was built for diagnosing cytomegalovirus status from the catalog of TCR beta chain sequences. The table comes from immuneACCESS by way of TCRdb, which keeps in-frame sequences with V and J called. Part of the clones is missing from these tables; in studies checked, under half for an unresolved V gene and the rest for unknown reasons. Clone size and V and J calls were adopted from that table, with D and trimming inferred from the DNA. The sample table contains approximately 230,000 clones; only one count was recorded for about 90% of them. Approximately 12% of the sample belongs to the ten largest clones. Results and caveats for the whole study, not just this receptor: While some public TCRs were present in many individuals, most TCR sequences turned up only very rarely across donors. In vitro tests confirmed that a few of the cytomegalovirus-associated TCR beta chains recognize cytomegalovirus antigens. A total of about 150 TCR beta chains were listed by the study as associated with cytomegalovirus. The classifier was reported to diagnose cytomegalovirus status with high specificity and sensitivity in both the original and validation cohorts. In a later analysis, TCRs clustered in the first cohort were found to also tend to co-occur in the 130 or so validation repertoires, with 90% to 95% of cluster scores above 0. The validation cohort had no HLA typing available for a later analysis, so co-occurrence within that cohort was assessed over all 110 or so repertoires. It was suggested by the authors that the approach could potentially be generalized to other disease states and immunological phenotypes.

For CDR1 and CDR2, the germline V gene lists MDHEN and SYDVKM. Between the V and J ends, shortened by 3 bases and 6 bases respectively, the junction contains 14 bases. CDR3 length: 14 amino acids, cysteine to phenylalanine. CDR3 DNA is the only sequence kept; it has 42 bases, read in frame from the first base. The donors belonged to the validation cohort of over a hundred subjects, which was separate from the roughly 700-subject first cohort. This clone has just a few counts. Its antigen is currently not known. Base qualities are not provided; no much larger clone lies one nucleotide away. This clonotype was sampled from a man between 18 and 29 years old in good health and CMV-seropositive. Sequenced input: PBMCs. The chain joins TRBV28 to TRBJ1-1; the D gene is unclear. The CDR3 amino acid sequence is: CASSFVRQSSEAFF. Here is the DNA: TGTGCCAGCAGTTTTGTCAGACAATCTTCTGAAGCTTTCTTT.